This TCR beta chain was sequenced for a study of a mutant IDH1 vaccine in newly diagnosed glioma. Study at large: Following radiotherapy alone, or alongside temozolomide cycles, vaccination was started after an interval of 4-6 weeks. Treated individuals were around 60% male and approximately 40% female, averaging about 40 years of age. Beforehand, treatment had been radiotherapy, temozolomide, or both; the majority received both. General study findings and limits: Among top peripheral T cell clonotypes, changes seemed unrelated to pseudoprogression.

Time point given: week 35, safety follow-up. The vaccine gave 300 ug of a 20-mer mutant IDH1 peptide subcutaneously per dose. Produced via immunoSEQ multiplex PCR; TCRdb's table is partial and in-frame only. The sample carries over 65,000 clones, 80% to 85% recorded once. On this clone itself: Its target is unknown.

CDR1 is SGDLS, CDR2 YYNGEE, per germline. The CDR3 runs to 16 residues. Trimming cost V 4 bases and J 0 bases, with 15 bases left between them. The input for sequencing was PBMCs, taken from a glioma patient whose treatment included an IDH1 peptide vaccine. This TCR came from a man aged 18 to 29 with glioma. The chain employs TRBV9 and TRBJ2-3; D perhaps matches TRBD2 (6 bases). In DNA, the CDR3 is TGTGCCAGCAGCCCTAGAGCGGGCTCTAGCACAGATACGCAGTATTTT. Amino acid sequence: CASSPRAGSSTDTQYF.